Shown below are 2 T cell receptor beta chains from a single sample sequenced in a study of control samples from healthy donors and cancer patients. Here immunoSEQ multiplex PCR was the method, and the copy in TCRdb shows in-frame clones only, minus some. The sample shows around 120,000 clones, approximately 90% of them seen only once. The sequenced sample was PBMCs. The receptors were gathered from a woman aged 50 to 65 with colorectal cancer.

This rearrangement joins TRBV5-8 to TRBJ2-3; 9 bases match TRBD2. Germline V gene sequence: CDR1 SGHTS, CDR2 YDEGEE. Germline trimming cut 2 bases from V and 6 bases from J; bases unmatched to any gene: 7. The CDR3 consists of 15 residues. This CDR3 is CASSFAGGPRDTQYF. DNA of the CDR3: TGTGCCAGCAGCTTCGCGGGGGGGCCGAGGGATACGCAGTATTTT.

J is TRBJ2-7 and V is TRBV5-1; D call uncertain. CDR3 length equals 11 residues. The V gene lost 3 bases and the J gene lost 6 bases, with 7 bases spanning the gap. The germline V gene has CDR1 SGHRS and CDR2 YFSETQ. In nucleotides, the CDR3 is TGCGCCAGCAGCTCAGGTATCGAGCAGTACTTC. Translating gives CASSSGIEQYF.